The 9 T cell receptor beta chains given below trace back to one sample, sequenced in a study of blood T cell repertoires in COVID-19. Sequenced by immunoSEQ multiplex PCR; TCRdb stores in-frame clones only, minus some. The data contain 75,000 to 85,000 clones, 70% to 90% of them singletons. The sample comprised peripheral blood. These receptors came from a human donor in a cohort sampled during active COVID-19.

In its sample, this clone was seen once. The rearrangement links TRBV4-1 to TRBJ2-7; 13 bases are shared with TRBD2. This CDR3 is built from 16 residues. The V and J ends lost 1 base and 4 bases, in that order; junction bases with no gene match: 4. CDR1 and CDR2 from the germline V gene are MGHRA and YSYEKL. CDR3 region: CASSQGRTSGRYEQYF. CDR3 nucleotide sequence: TGCGCCAGCAGCCAAGGCAGGACTAGCGGGAGATACGAGCAGTACTTC.

V usage is TRBV12-3 or TRBV12-4 and J usage is TRBJ1-6; 8 bases align to TRBD1. The CDR3 length is 13 residues. Germline trimming cut 6 bases from V and 9 bases from J; bases unmatched to any gene: 4. The chain's CDR3 is CASRNRGTSPLHF. DNA of the CDR3: TGTGCCAGCAGAAACAGGGGGACTTCACCCCTCCACTTT.

The chain combines TRBV19 with TRBJ2-2; possible D gene TRBD2, 6 bases. Germline V gene sequence: CDR1 LNHDA, CDR2 SQIVND (reference sequence). The V gene lost 5 bases and the J gene lost 0 bases, with 10 bases spanning the gap. This CDR3 contains 15 residues. The CDR3 loop reads CASSGWGANTGELFF. For the CDR3, the DNA is TGTGCCAGTAGTGGTTGGGGGGCGAACACCGGGGAGCTGTTTTTT.

The V gene is TRBV13, the J gene TRBJ1-1; D remains ambiguous. The CDR3 totals 14 residues. The ends were cut back, 5 bases at V and 8 bases at J, with 18 bases in the middle. Per the germline V gene, CDR1 is PRHDT and CDR2 is FYEKMQ (reference sequence). In DNA, the CDR3 is TGTGCCAGCAGCCGTTCTCCTCGGTCGGGGGAAGCTTTCTTT. As protein: CASSRSPRSGEAFF.

The chain is built from TRBV6-6 and TRBJ1-1; D is uncertain. CDR3 size: 13 residues. With 2 bases removed from V and 5 bases from J, the gap between germline ends came to 9 bases. Germline assignment: CDR1 MNHNY and CDR2 SVGAGI (reference sequence). CDR3 loop: CASSYQEDTEAFF. In DNA, the CDR3 is TGTGCCAGCAGTTACCAGGAAGATACTGAAGCTTTCTTT.

The chain carries TRBV3-1 (or the pseudogene TRBV3-2) and TRBJ2-7; TRBD2 might be the D (6 bases). Germline V gene data show CDR1 as LGHDT and CDR2 as YNNKEL (reference sequence). Trimming cost V 2 bases and J 3 bases, with 11 bases left between them. The CDR3 covers 14 residues. The CDR3 region has the DNA TGTGCCAGCAGCCAAAACCCCGGGGGCTACGAGCAGTACTTC. It is translated as CASSQNPGGYEQYF.

V usage is TRBV4-3 and J usage is TRBJ1-2; D is unresolved. Germline CDR1 LGHNA, CDR2 YSLEER. The germline V and J ends were trimmed by 0 bases and 4 bases, with 9 bases remaining between them. The CDR3 has 14 amino acids. The CDR3 spells CASSQDLASYGYTF. The CDR3 region has the DNA TGCGCCAGCAGCCAAGATTTGGCTTCCTATGGCTACACCTTC.

This sequence joins TRBV29-1 and TRBJ2-3; 7 bases fit TRBD1. The CDR3 has 13 amino acids. Looked up from germline, CDR1 is SQVTM and CDR2 is ANQGSEA. The V and J ends lost 5 bases and 1 base, in that order; junction bases with no gene match: 3. The CDR3: CSVTGTGTDTQYF. In nucleotides, the CDR3 is TGCAGCGTTACCGGGACAGGCACAGATACGCAGTATTTT.

The chain is built from TRBV10-1 and TRBJ2-7; 9 bases are a match to TRBD1. J was trimmed by 5 bases and V by 4 bases; bases with no gene match: 6. The CDR3 length is 14 residues. Looked up from germline, CDR1 is WNHNN and CDR2 is SYGVQD (reference sequence). CDR3 in amino acids: CASSGGTGTHEQYF. In DNA form, the CDR3 reads TGCGCCAGCAGTGGGGGGACAGGGACCCACGAGCAGTACTTC.